This TCR beta chain was profiled in a study of T cell responses to AZD1222 COVID-19 vaccine. V lost 3 bases, J lost 5 bases, and 3 bases stayed unmatched. The germline CDR1 and CDR2 sequences are MDHEN and SYDVKM. This CDR3 has 14 residues. Only in-frame clones appear in the TCRdb table, and some are missing; sequencing was by immunoSEQ multiplex PCR. Of about 120,000 clones listed, around nine tenths were seen once; the top ten hold 4% to 5%. The source is an adult who received the MenACWY meningococcal vaccine as a control. The chain combines TRBV28 with TRBJ1-4; 7 nucleotides line up with TRBD1. The sample consisted of peripheral blood, taken 28 days after the second dose of the MenACWY control vaccine. The CDR3 DNA is TGTGCCAGCAGTTTGAGGGGGCGAAATGAAAAACTGTTTTTT. Protein product: CASSLRGRNEKLFF.